This TCR beta chain is drawn from a study of blood T cells in healthy people across ages. Overall study: About one barcoded TCR beta cDNA was captured per two T cells.

This clonotype was observed many times. A second PCR, run for roughly 7 to 12 cycles, used a sample-barcoded 5' primer plus a J-beta primer mix. From the 5' RACE reads, TCRdb called clonotypes with MiXCR, one entry per CDR3 protein. The table has more than 450,000 distinct CDR3 sequences, about 27% seen once. CDR1 and CDR2 from the germline V gene are MNHEY and SVGAGI. The CDR3 spans 14 residues. Trimming removed 0 bases from V and 4 bases from J, with 9 bases in between. The same data also went into a second study, on T cells of mothers and their children. That paper adds: Mothers and children who were related shared slightly more overlap than unrelated pairs, but not significantly more.

The V call is TRBV6-5, the J call TRBJ2-5; D is ambiguous. Material: blood. The sequence was collected from a boy aged 2 to 9 in good health. CDR3 sequence reads: CASSYSTPGETQYF. CDR3 nucleotides: TGTGCCAGCAGTTACTCGACTCCGGGAGAGACCCAGTACTTC.